Included here is one T cell receptor beta chain sequence, with context. The sample comes from a study of blood T cell repertoires in COVID-19. Study-wide context: Samples came from the United States, Italy and Spain, spanning acute and convalescent COVID-19. Sources were T cells, B-cell-depleted T cells, or PBMCs; the material itself was cDNA or gDNA.

Germline V gene sequence: CDR1 LNHDA, CDR2 SQIVND (reference sequence). This CDR3 comprises 11 residues. V was pared by 6 bases and J by 6 bases, with 8 bases between. Assay: immunoSEQ multiplex PCR; the TCRdb copy retains only in-frame clones and omits some. This table holds 150,000 to 200,000 clones, about 83% found once. The origin of this receptor is a woman aged 25 to 39 who had been exposed to COVID-19. V and J are TRBV19 and TRBJ1-2; D might be TRBD1 (6 bases). Sequencing used PBMCs or T cells enriched from blood (not recorded which). This chain's CDR3 is CASSRTDGYTF. The CDR3 DNA is TGTGCCAGTAGCCGGACAGATGGCTACACCTTC.